Below, 21 T cell receptor beta chains from the same sample are listed, as sequenced in a study of control samples from healthy donors and cancer patients (TCRdb year 2020). The method behind the library was the immunoSEQ multiplex PCR assay. TCRdb took over this immuneACCESS table, retaining in-frame rearrangements with V and J assigned. Such tables are incomplete; in checked studies, under half of the missing clones stem from an unresolved V gene, and the remainder is unexplained. The sample profile shows under 85,000 clones; about four fifths of them were found once. In total, the top ten clones hold around 2.8% of the sample. Sequencing used PBMCs. The source is a woman in her fifties or sixties with lung cancer.

The chain is built from TRBV28 and TRBJ2-3; 11 positions agree with TRBD2. Germline V lookup: CDR1 MDHEN, CDR2 SYDVKM. This CDR3 is built from 15 residues. The trim removed 10 bases at V and 6 bases at J, leaving 12 bases unmatched. CDR3 sequence reads: CATSGNSGGADTQYF. CDR3 DNA: TGTGCCACCTCCGGGAATAGCGGGGGGGCGGATACGCAGTATTTT. Combining the CDR3 with reference TRBV28 and TRBJ2-3 gives the whole variable domain DVKVTQSSRYLVKRTGEKVFLECVQDMDHENMFWYRQDPGLGLRLIYFSYDVKMKEKGDIPEGYSVSREKKERFSLILESASTNQTSMYLCATSGNSGGADTQYFGPGTRLTVL.

CDR3 DNA sequence: TGCGCCAGCAGCTTGGCCGAGGGAGGAAGCACTGAAGCTTTCTTT. This codes for CASSLAEGGSTEAFF. The V gene is TRBV5-1, the J gene TRBJ1-1; D is unclear. This CDR3 has 15 residues. Germline V lookup: CDR1 SGHRS, CDR2 YFSETQ. Trimming cost V 0 bases and J 4 bases, with 13 bases left between them. Combining the CDR3 with reference TRBV5-1 and TRBJ1-1 gives the whole variable domain KAGVTQTPRYLIKTRGQQVTLSCSPISGHRSVSWYQQTPGQGLQFLFEYFSETQRNKGNFPGRFSGRQFSNSRSEMNVSTLELGDSALYLCASSLAEGGSTEAFFGQGTRLTVV.

This clone has only one observation. The J gene is TRBJ1-2, the V gene TRBV3-1 (or the pseudogene TRBV3-2), with D possibly being TRBD1 (5 bases). The V end was cut by 5 bases, the J end by 8 bases, with 12 bases between. Germline CDR1 reads LGHDT; CDR2 reads YNNKEL (reference sequence). CDR3 length: 12 residues. This CDR3 reads CASSGRDRGYTF. As DNA, the CDR3 is TGTGCCAGCAGCGGCAGGGATCGAGGCTACACCTTC.

The chain recombines TRBV7-2 with TRBJ1-5; TRBD1 might be the D (5 bases). The V and J ends lost 3 bases and 0 bases respectively, with 15 bases between them. The CDR3 sequence is 17 residues long. In germline, CDR1 is SGHTA, CDR2 FQGNSA. The CDR3 loop reads CASSFVGTADSNQPQHF. Written as DNA, the CDR3 is TGTGCCAGCAGCTTCGTGGGGACGGCAGATAGCAATCAGCCCCAGCATTTT.

The sample holds one count of this clone. This sequence joins TRBV5-4 and TRBJ2-3; 9 positions agree with TRBD1. CDR3 length equals 14 residues. V lost 3 bases and J lost 5; bases outside the gene matches: 4. Germline V gives CDR1 SGHNT, CDR2 YYREEE (reference sequence). The CDR3 sequence is CASSSTDRGDTQYF. The CDR3 DNA reads as TGTGCCAGCAGCTCAACGGACAGGGGAGATACGCAGTATTTT.

V is TRBV5-1 and J is TRBJ2-2; D is ambiguous. V dropped 1 base and J dropped 3 bases, with 10 bases sitting between them. CDR3 length: 15 residues. The V gene's germline CDR1 is SGHRS and CDR2 YFSETQ. The CDR3 nucleotides are TGCGCCAGCAGCTTGTTGACGGGCGACACCGGGGAGCTGTTTTTT. Translating it yields CASSLLTGDTGELFF.

The chain employs TRBV30 and TRBJ2-3, with TRBD1 as a possible D gene (6 bases). The CDR3 totals 15 residues. V lost 1 base and J lost 3, with 14 bases in between. CDR1 is GTSNPN and CDR2 is SVGIG in the germline V gene (reference sequence). CDR3 region: CAWSEARGLTDTQYF. In nucleotides, the CDR3 is TGTGCCTGGAGTGAAGCCAGGGGATTGACAGATACGCAGTATTTT.

J is TRBJ1-1 and V is TRBV19, with D possibly being TRBD1 (5 bases). The CDR3 runs to 13 residues. V lost 5 bases and J lost 1, with 8 bases in between. Germline loops: CDR1 LNHDA, CDR2 SQIVND (reference sequence). The DNA of the CDR3 is TGTGCCAGTAGTGCCGACAGGAACACTGAAGCTTTCTTT. Its translation is CASSADRNTEAFF.

The V call is TRBV11-2, the J call TRBJ1-1; TRBD1 is a possible D gene (5 bases). V lost 3 bases and J lost 0, with 5 bases in between. Germline loops: CDR1 SGHAT, CDR2 FQNNGV. There are 13 residues in the CDR3. The CDR3 DNA reads as TGTGCCAGCAGCTTGGGGGTGAACACTGAAGCTTTCTTT. It translates to CASSLGVNTEAFF.

V gene TRBV27 combines with J gene TRBJ2-7; D is undetermined. CDR1 and CDR2 from the germline V gene are MNHEY and SMNVEV (reference sequence). The CDR3 contains 14 residues. The V and J ends lost 4 bases and 2 bases respectively, with 12 bases between them. CDR3 DNA: TGTGCCAGCAGTTATGCAAACAGCCCCTACGAGCAGTACTTC. This translates into CASSYANSPYEQYF.

The CDR3 spells CATSDSRQGKKTQYF. The CDR3 coding sequence is TGTGCCACCAGTGATTCTCGACAGGGGAAAAAGACCCAGTACTTC. The rearrangement joins TRBV24-1 to TRBJ2-5, with 8 bases fitting TRBD1. Germline assignment: CDR1 KGHDR and CDR2 SFDVKD. CDR3 length: 15 residues. V trimming: 2 bases; J trimming: 6 bases; junction bases outside the gene matches: 7.

This clone is a singleton in its sample. The V call is TRBV5-4, the J call TRBJ1-1, with TRBD1 as a possible D gene (6 bases). The germline V gene encodes CDR1 SGHNT and CDR2 YYREEE (reference sequence). CDR3 length: 14 residues. The ends were cut back, 6 bases at V and 1 base at J, with 13 bases in the middle. For the CDR3, the DNA is TGTGCCAGCATCAGCAGGGGAGGGAACACTGAAGCTTTCTTT. Protein sequence: CASISRGGNTEAFF. The full variable domain, rest sourced from reference TRBV5-4 and TRBJ1-1, is ETGVTQSPTHLIKTRGQQVTLRCSSQSGHNTVSWYQQALGQGPQFIFQYYREEENGRGNFPPRFSGLQFPNYSSELNVNALELDDSALYLCASISRGGNTEAFFGQGTRLTVV.

V gene TRBV28 combines with J gene TRBJ1-5, with D unresolved. The V and J ends lost 3 bases and 4 bases respectively, with 7 bases between them. Germline-derived CDR1 and CDR2 are MDHEN and SYDVKM. This CDR3 spans 13 amino acids. The CDR3 loop reads CASSFRYNQPQHF. Written as DNA, the CDR3 is TGTGCCAGCAGTTTCCGATATAATCAGCCCCAGCATTTT.

CDR3 DNA: TGTGCCAGTAGTTCCACAGGGGCGGGAGACAGCAATCAGCCCCAGCATTTT. It translates to CASSSTGAGDSNQPQHF. This chain joins TRBV19 and TRBJ1-5; 7 positions match TRBD1. This CDR3 is 17 amino acids long. Trimming at V came to 5 bases and at J to 1 base, leaving 11 bases not matched to a gene. The germline V gene has CDR1 LNHDA and CDR2 SQIVND (reference sequence).

This clone was counted only a few times. This chain links TRBV7-2 with TRBJ1-2, with D maybe TRBD1 (5 bases). The germline CDR1 and CDR2 sequences are SGHTA and FQGNSA. The V and J ends lost 5 bases and 4 bases respectively, with 17 bases between them. This CDR3 contains 15 residues. CDR3 residues: CASSLPVGPSYGYTF. CDR3 bases: TGTGCCAGCAGCCTGCCGGTGGGGCCTAGCTATGGCTACACCTTC.

The V call is TRBV28, the J call TRBJ1-5; D is ambiguous. The CDR3 has 15 amino acids. V shed 2 bases and J shed 1 base, with 9 bases lying between them. CDR1 and CDR2 from the germline V gene are MDHEN and SYDVKM. The CDR3 is CASSLTSSSNQPQHF. DNA of the CDR3: TGTGCCAGCAGTTTAACGTCCAGCAGCAATCAGCCCCAGCATTTT.

V gene TRBV24-1 combines with J gene TRBJ2-1, with unresolved D. CDR1 is KGHDR, CDR2 SFDVKD, per germline. This CDR3 comprises 16 residues. The V end was cut by 3 bases, the J end by 0 bases, with 11 bases between. The CDR3 spells CATSDGADYSYNEQFF. The CDR3 nucleotides read TGTGCCACCAGTGATGGAGCTGATTACTCCTACAATGAGCAGTTCTTC.

V is TRBV19 and J is TRBJ1-2, with D perhaps TRBD1 (6 bases). The CDR3 runs to 13 residues. CDR1 and CDR2 (germline): LNHDA, SQIVND (reference sequence). V was cut by 1 base and J by 6 bases, with 9 bases left in between. The CDR3 bases are TGTGCCAGTAGTATAGTCGGGGGCCATGGCTACACCTTC. Its translation: CASSIVGGHGYTF. Full variable domain (rest looked up from reference TRBV19 and TRBJ1-2): DGGITQSPKYLFRKEGQNVTLSCEQNLNHDAMYWYRQDPGQGLRLIYYSQIVNDFQKGDIAEGYSVSREKKESFPLTVTSAQKNPTAFYLCASSIVGGHGYTFGSGTRLTVV.

This clone was seen only once. This rearrangement joins TRBV19 to TRBJ1-5; D unclear. Germline assignment: CDR1 LNHDA and CDR2 SQIVND (reference sequence). The CDR3 totals 11 residues. Trimming pared 5 bases from V and 9 bases from J, leaving 8 bases between. In DNA form, the CDR3 reads TGTGCCAGTAGTTCCTCCGGGCCCCAGCATTTT. It encodes CASSSSGPQHF.

The chain joins TRBV7-2 to TRBJ2-5; D remains unclear. V was shortened by 8 bases and J by 2 bases, with 6 bases between the two germline ends. CDR3 length equals 11 residues. Germline CDR1 reads SGHTA; CDR2 reads FQGNSA. The CDR3 sequence is CASAIQETQYF. As DNA, the CDR3 is TGTGCCAGCGCCATACAAGAGACCCAGTACTTC.

This chain connects TRBV7-9 to TRBJ2-2; 9 bases line up with TRBD1. The V and J ends lost 4 bases and 4 bases, in that order; junction bases with no gene match: 10. The CDR3 runs to 17 residues. The V gene's germline CDR1 is SEHNR and CDR2 FQNEAQ (reference sequence). The CDR3 coding sequence is TGTGCCAGCAGCTCCCCGGCGGGACAGGGTATCACCGGGGAGCTGTTTTTT. Translating gives CASSSPAGQGITGELFF.